The entry below describes one T cell receptor beta chain. What it recognizes is unknown. Though probably carrying unrecorded immune exposures, donors were nominally healthy at sampling. The junction had 10 bases not matched to a gene; V was cut back by 6 bases and J by 7 bases. Germline V gene sequence: CDR1 SGHDT, CDR2 YYEEEE. This CDR3 spans 15 amino acids. This record belongs to a study of cytomegalovirus exposure and HLA in healthy donors. Whole-study results and caveats: Later work showed greater clonal expansion in HLA-associated TCR beta chains than in equally common others. Rarity marked most TCR sequences, yet some public TCRs occurred in many donors.

PCR amplification relied on 60 Vbeta primers (plus 13 Jbeta primers). The method was immunoSEQ multiplex PCR; TCRdb's version includes in-frame clones alone and lacks a portion of them. The sample includes 60,000 to 90,000 clones, 55% to 80% of them seen just once. This receptor was identified in a middle-aged man in good health and CMV-seropositive. What was sequenced was PBMCs. This sequence joins TRBV5-6 and TRBJ1-6; 7 positions match TRBD1. CDR3 nucleotide sequence: TGTGCCAGCACCCGGATGGGGACAGACAATTCACCCCTCCACTTT. Translating gives CASTRMGTDNSPLHF. The full variable domain, completed using reference TRBV5-6 and TRBJ1-6, is DAGVTQSPTHLIKTRGQQVTLRCSPKSGHDTVSWYQQALGQGPQFIFQYYEEEERQRGNFPDRFSGHQFPNYSSELNVNALLLGDSALYLCASTRMGTDNSPLHFGNGTRLTVT.